This T cell receptor beta chain emerged from a study of low-dose radiotherapy and immunotherapy resistance in tumors. The wider study: Participants in Cohort 2 were given 1 Gy per fraction every two weeks, for 13 Gy over 26 weeks.

This clonotype was found many times. This CDR3 spans 14 amino acids. Germline V gene data show CDR1 as SEHNR and CDR2 as FQNEAQ (reference sequence). The V end lost 5 bases, the J end lost 2 bases, and 13 bases lay between the germline ends. The time point: before trial treatment. Donors, who were enrolled in a single-arm phase I dose-escalation trial, received nivolumab, ipilimumab, aspirin, low-dose cyclophosphamide and low-dose radiotherapy. cDNA synthesis used a TRAV/TRBV-specific primer set for both chains. TCRs underwent roughly 19 PCR cycles of amplification with a constant-region primer and V-primer adapter. TCRdb itself ran the reads through MiXCR, one entry per CDR3 protein. This sample has about 82,000 distinct CDR3 sequences; about 19% occur once, and the top ten carry 5.9%.

The chain couples TRBV7-9 to TRBJ2-7; a possible D gene is TRBD2 (5 bases). Sequenced here: PBMCs, sampled before treatment. This receptor was identified in a male donor with prostate cancer. CDR3 protein: CASSPSGRTYEQYF. As DNA, the CDR3 is TGTGCCAGCAGCCCCAGCGGTCGGACCTACGAGCAGTACTTC.